The rows below give T cell receptor beta chains drawn from one sample of a study of cytomegalovirus exposure and HLA in healthy donors. Method: immunoSEQ multiplex PCR; TCRdb's copy keeps in-frame clones and lacks some. Of roughly 190,000 clones in the sample, around a tenth were seen once. Sequenced input: PBMCs. These receptors were taken from a woman in her 30s in good health and CMV-seropositive. Both conserved end residues are trimmed from each CDR3. The order of the fields is V gene, CDR3 length, J gene, CDR3 protein.

>TRBV7-2|10|TRBJ2-7
ASSLDPLGQY
>TRBV9|11|TRBJ1-5
ASSAELNQPQH
>TRBV15|12|TRBJ2-7
ATGSGGSPYEQY
>TRBV9|13|TRBJ1-5
ASSVGRGANQPQH
>TRBV15|14|TRBJ1-3
ATSTINPGSGNTIY
>TRBV11-2|12|TRBJ1-5
ASSPRTVVQPQH
>TRBV5-1|12|TRBJ2-4
ASSWDIAKNIQY
>TRBV5-1|14|TRBJ1-3
ASSRGQAASGNTIY
>TRBV30|10|TRBJ1-1
AWSVAQTEAF
>TRBV9|17|TRBJ1-1
ASSPKGRQGLLIWTEAF
>TRBV4-1|13|TRBJ1-6
ASSQDPGGNSPLH
>TRBV5-1|12|TRBJ1-2
ASSLGQGSYGYT
>TRBV14|12|TRBJ2-7
ASSQLTGGEEQY
>TRBV6-1|13|TRBJ2-1
ASSARLQGYNEQF
>TRBV6-5|13|TRBJ2-3
ASRKDRGGTDTQY
>TRBV5-1|14|TRBJ1-1
ASSLTRRARGPPSS
>TRBV6-5|12|TRBJ2-5
ASSYKTVQETQY
>TRBV30|10|TRBJ1-2
AWSRQTGGYT
>TRBV7-2|14|TRBJ1-4
ASSHRTRATNEKLF
>TRBV6-1|15|TRBJ2-1
ASSVFSGLAGYNEQF
>TRBV19|13|TRBJ2-5
ASSIGGSGTETQY
>TRBV19|10|TRBJ2-3
ASRKEGIPQY